The T cell receptor beta chain described here comes from a study of memory CD4+ T cells and cytomegalovirus serostatus. Study information: Donors were healthy Belgian adults, several CMV seropositive and approximately 25 seronegative.

This table comes from immunoSEQ multiplex PCR, and its TCRdb copy is limited to in-frame clones, with some not included. The table shows roughly 84,000 clones, with 80% occurring only once. Single viable CD3+CD4+CD8-CD45RO+ cells were sorted as the memory CD4+ T cells. Serum IgG to CMV pp150, pp28, p38 and p52 defined serostatus. Sequencing used memory CD4+ T cells from blood. This clonotype was obtained from an adult in good health and CMV-seronegative.

The CDR3, as DNA: TGTGCCAGCAAAGTCGACCTTGACGGCCACGAGCAGTACTTC. It translates to CASKVDLDGHEQYF. The rearrangement uses TRBV2 and TRBJ2-7; D is unclear. This CDR3 has 14 residues. CDR1 and CDR2 from the germline V gene are SNHLY and FYNNEI. Between the trimmed V and J ends, which lost 7 bases and 5 bases, there was a span of 18 bases.